The 4 T cell receptor beta chains below were found in one sample sequenced in a study of T cell responses to AZD1222 COVID-19 vaccine. The method was immunoSEQ multiplex PCR; TCRdb's version includes in-frame clones alone and lacks a portion of them. The data hold 150,000 to 180,000 clones, with about nine tenths observed a single time. The source was peripheral blood, collected on day 0 of AZD1222 vaccination. Receptor source: an adult in good health.

The rearrangement joins TRBV19 to TRBJ1-1; TRBD1 might be the D (6 bases). The CDR3 contains 14 residues. CDR1 and CDR2 from the germline V gene are LNHDA and SQIVND (reference sequence). V was cut by 6 bases and J by 3 bases, with 14 bases left in between. The CDR3 spells CASRIRQEYTEAFF. The CDR3, as DNA: TGTGCCAGTAGAATCCGACAGGAGTACACTGAAGCTTTCTTT. Full variable domain (missing parts from reference TRBV19 and TRBJ1-1): DGGITQSPKYLFRKEGQNVTLSCEQNLNHDAMYWYRQDPGQGLRLIYYSQIVNDFQKGDIAEGYSVSREKKESFPLTVTSAQKNPTAFYLCASRIRQEYTEAFFGQGTRLTVV.

The chain links TRBV6-5 to TRBJ1-1; D perhaps matches TRBD1 (6 bases). CDR1 and CDR2 from the germline V gene are MNHEY and SVGAGI. Trimming pared 5 bases from V and 1 base from J, leaving 14 bases between. The CDR3 covers 15 residues. In nucleotides, the CDR3 is TGTGCCAGCAGTCGTACCGGGACACCGAACACTGAAGCTTTCTTT. It codes for CASSRTGTPNTEAFF.

This chain uses TRBV19 with TRBJ1-2, with D possibly being TRBD1 (6 bases). In germline, CDR1 is LNHDA, CDR2 SQIVND (reference sequence). Trimming pared 5 bases from V and 8 bases from J, leaving 12 bases between. This CDR3 has 12 residues. For the CDR3, the DNA is TGTGCCAGTAGTTCCCGGACAGTCGGCTACACCTTC. Translating it yields CASSSRTVGYTF.

The chain combines TRBV5-8 with TRBJ2-2; the D gene is possibly TRBD2 (7 bases). The germline gives CDR1 SGHTS, CDR2 YDEGEE. V lost 2 bases and J 0 bases, leaving 14 bases between the germline ends. The CDR3 is 17 residues long. The CDR3, as DNA: TGTGCCAGCAGCTTAATCGGGGGGCGACCGAACACCGGGGAGCTGTTTTTT. It codes for CASSLIGGRPNTGELFF.